This T cell receptor (beta chain) was documented in a study of vaccination effects on CD4 cells after COVID-19. CD4+ T cells were isolated after 10 days of culture. Sequencing was performed with immunoSEQ multiplex PCR; in TCRdb, only in-frame clones are kept and a portion is missing. In the table there are approximately 50,000 clones, about 76% of which are singletons. Germline loops: CDR1 SGHRS, CDR2 YFSETQ. The ends were cut back, 8 bases at V and 11 bases at J, with 21 bases in the middle. This CDR3 has 13 amino acids. To note about this clone: Its antigen is unidentified.

V and J are TRBV5-1 and TRBJ2-3; D call uncertain. The receptor comes from a human donor who had a prior SARS-CoV-2 infection. This specimen was CD4+ T cells from PBMCs cultured without peptide, taken before COVID-19 vaccination. The chain's CDR3 is CASGRGDGGEQYF. The CDR3 nucleotides read TGCGCCAGTGGGCGCGGAGACGGCGGCGAGCAGTATTTT.